The next 28 T cell receptor beta chains were all read from a single sample in a study of Ad26.COV2.S vaccination and SARS-CoV-2 variants. Libraries were prepared by immunoSEQ multiplex PCR; TCRdb keeps only in-frame clonotypes and omits some of them. The data hold about 350,000 clones, with around 89% observed a single time. The treatment denotes: around 19 received Ad26.COV2.S at low or high dose, single or two shots; 5 received placebo; per-sample allocation not given. Samples came from day 63 after the first vaccine or placebo injection. The source material was peripheral blood, sampled in a trial of Ad26.COV2.S vaccine versus placebo. These receptors originate from a person between 18 and 59 years old who received the Ad26.COV2.S COVID-19 vaccine or a placebo.

The V call is TRBV29-1, the J call TRBJ2-1; 7 bases align to TRBD2. Germline V lookup: CDR1 SQVTM, CDR2 ANQGSEA. The V segment lost 1 base and the J segment 8 bases; nucleotides outside the gene matches: 14. The CDR3 runs to 16 residues. The CDR3 loop is CSVEGGGTPGVDEQFF. The CDR3 nucleotides read TGCAGCGTTGAAGGGGGAGGGACGCCGGGAGTGGATGAGCAGTTCTTC.

This clone is termed large. V usage is TRBV9 and J usage is TRBJ2-1; no reliable D call. This CDR3 is 16 amino acids long. The germline gives CDR1 SGDLS, CDR2 YYNGEE. Trimming left V 0 bases short and J 6 bases short, with 16 bases between. For the CDR3, the DNA is TGTGCCAGCAGCGTAGAAGATAGCCGTCTCCCCAATGAGCAGTTCTTC. Translating it yields CASSVEDSRLPNEQFF.

This clone was recorded only once. V and J are TRBV2 and TRBJ1-3; D gene unclear. Trimming shortened V by 4 bases and J by 3 bases, and 1 base separated the two germline ends. The CDR3 length is 11 residues. Germline V gene lookup returns CDR1 SNHLY and CDR2 FYNNEI. The CDR3 protein is CASSVGNTIYF. CDR3 in DNA: TGTGCCAGCAGTGTTGGAAACACCATATATTTT.

This sequence joins TRBV2 and TRBJ2-1; D is undetermined. Trimming left V 7 bases short and J 0 bases short, with 16 bases between. The germline V gene encodes CDR1 SNHLY and CDR2 FYNNEI. The CDR3 is made up of 16 amino acids. CDR3 bases: TGTGCCAGCACCAGTCTTTTAGCCGACTCCTACAATGAGCAGTTCTTC. Translated: CASTSLLADSYNEQFF.

This chain joins TRBV11-2 and TRBJ1-4; 7 bases are a match to TRBD1. CDR3 size: 17 residues. V trimming: 4 bases; J trimming: 0 bases; junction bases outside the gene matches: 8. CDR1 SGHAT and CDR2 FQNNGV come from the germline V gene. The CDR3 is CASSYPLTGSTNEKLFF. The CDR3 DNA reads as TGTGCCAGCAGCTACCCTTTGACAGGGTCAACTAATGAAAAACTGTTTTTT.

The chain has TRBV7-6 and TRBJ2-5; 7 nucleotides line up with TRBD2. Germline CDR1 reads SGHVS; CDR2 reads FNYEAQ. This CDR3 is 14 amino acids long. Trimming took 3 bases from V and 1 from J; bases not matched to a gene: 2. CDR3 coding DNA: TGTGCCAGCAGCTTGAGCGGGGCCCAAGAGACCCAGTACTTC. It codes for CASSLSGAQETQYF.

This sequence joins TRBV3-1 (or the pseudogene TRBV3-2) and TRBJ1-2; D not certain. Germline V gives CDR1 LGHDT, CDR2 YNNKEL (reference sequence). The length of the CDR3 is 15 residues. The V end was cut by 0 bases, the J end by 1 base, with 9 bases between. The CDR3 DNA reads TGTGCCAGCAGCCAAGATCTTTGGGGTAACTATGGCTACACCTTC. It is translated as CASSQDLWGNYGYTF.

This chain uses TRBV9 with TRBJ1-4, with a weak D call TRBD1 (5 bases). Germline assignment: CDR1 SGDLS and CDR2 YYNGEE. V lost 3 bases and J lost 5, with 8 bases in between. The CDR3 loop spans 13 amino acids. The CDR3 here is CASSGDLNEKLFF. DNA for the CDR3: TGTGCCAGCAGCGGGGACTTGAATGAAAAACTGTTTTTT.

The chain employs TRBV24-1 and TRBJ2-7; 9 bases agree with TRBD1. In germline, CDR1 is KGHDR, CDR2 SFDVKD. This CDR3 spans 14 amino acids. Trimming removed 5 bases from V and 5 bases from J; junction bases left unmatched: 6. CDR3 region: CATSAGTGINEQYF. The CDR3 nucleotides are TGTGCCACCAGTGCCGGGACAGGGATTAACGAGCAGTACTTC.

This clone was detected only once. J is TRBJ1-2 and V is TRBV9; D call uncertain. The CDR3 runs 12 residues. The V end lost 5 bases, the J end lost 6 bases, and 11 bases lay between the germline ends. From germline, CDR1 is SGDLS and CDR2 YYNGEE. The CDR3 nucleotides read TGTGCCAGCAGTGCCGACGGAAATGGCTACACCTTC. Its translation is CASSADGNGYTF. Full variable domain (rest looked up from reference TRBV9 and TRBJ1-2): DSGVTQTPKHLITATGQRVTLRCSPRSGDLSVYWYQQSLDQGLQFLIQYYNGEERAKGNILERFSAQQFPDLHSELNLSSLELGDSALYFCASSADGNGYTFGSGTRLTVV.

The chain combines TRBV13 with TRBJ1-1; 10 nucleotides align to TRBD1. This CDR3 region has 15 residues. Losses at the gene ends were 5 bases for V and 3 bases for J; bases not matched to a gene: 6. CDR1 and CDR2 (germline): PRHDT, FYEKMQ (reference sequence). The CDR3 is CASSQRQGAYTEAFF. The CDR3 nucleotides are TGTGCCAGCAGCCAACGACAGGGGGCTTACACTGAAGCTTTCTTT.

The chain has TRBV7-3 and TRBJ2-1, with 14 bases fitting TRBD2. Germline trimming cut 6 bases from V and 8 bases from J; bases unmatched to any gene: 6. CDR1 is SGHTA and CDR2 is FQGTGA in the germline V gene. The CDR3 runs 15 residues. The CDR3 is CASRLGTSGGDEQFF. CDR3 coding DNA: TGTGCCAGCAGACTAGGGACTAGCGGGGGCGATGAGCAGTTCTTC.

The chain joins TRBV7-2 to TRBJ1-2; no clear D. This CDR3 is built from 15 residues. The germline gives CDR1 SGHTA, CDR2 FQGNSA. V gave up 2 bases and J gave up 3 bases, with 13 bases separating them. CDR3 bases: TGTGCCAGCAGCTTATACCCAGCCCCTTACTATGGCTACACCTTC. Amino acids: CASSLYPAPYYGYTF.

This clone is categorized as medium-sized (0.01 to 0.1%). The chain employs TRBV12-3 or TRBV12-4 and TRBJ1-2; D is uncertain. The V end lost 0 bases, the J end lost 8 bases, and 10 bases lay between the germline ends. The CDR3 has 13 amino acids. The CDR3 DNA is TGTGCCAGCAGTTTAGCAGGGTTGCGGGGCTACACCTTC. The encoded protein is CASSLAGLRGYTF.

The CDR3 DNA follows: TGTGCCAGCAGTGCTGCTCGGGGGGGCCCCGGGGAGCTGTTTTTT. Its translation: CASSAARGGPGELFF. V gene TRBV2 combines with J gene TRBJ2-2, with TRBD2 identical over 8 bases. Germline CDR1 reads SNHLY; CDR2 reads FYNNEI. V dropped 4 bases and J dropped 6; count of bases not matched to a gene: 7. The CDR3 extends over 15 amino acids.

This chain joins TRBV7-2 and TRBJ2-1; 11 bases are a match to TRBD2. Germline V gene sequence: CDR1 SGHTA, CDR2 FQGNSA. This CDR3 has 18 amino acids. V lost 1 base and J lost 15; bases outside the gene matches: 20. The CDR3 nucleotides read TGTGCCAGCAGCTTAGTTAGTAGCGGGAGGGCCGGTGGTGGGATGGGGTTCTTC. Protein sequence: CASSLVSSGRAGGGMGFF.

The V gene is TRBV9, the J gene TRBJ1-1, with D possibly being TRBD1 (6 bases). Germline loops: CDR1 SGDLS, CDR2 YYNGEE. The V and J ends lost 4 bases and 6 bases respectively, with 10 bases between them. The CDR3 spans 12 residues. The CDR3 is CASSRTGSEAFF. The CDR3 nucleotides read TGTGCCAGCAGCCGAACAGGGTCTGAAGCTTTCTTT.

This chain connects TRBV5-1 to TRBJ1-1; D is perhaps TRBD1 (5 bases). CDR1 is SGHRS, CDR2 YFSETQ, per germline. V was trimmed by 0 bases and J by 5 bases, leaving 20 bases between them. The CDR3 is 17 residues long. CDR3 DNA: TGCGCCAGCAGCTTGGTCTATCCAGGAGGGGTCGTGACTGAAGCTTTCTTT. This codes for CASSLVYPGGVVTEAFF.

V usage is TRBV6-5 and J usage is TRBJ1-6, with D hard to call. CDR3 length: 13 amino acids. Trimming stripped 7 bases from V and 6 bases from J, with 10 bases between. CDR1 and CDR2 (germline): MNHEY, SVGAGI. CDR3 in DNA: TGTGCCAGCACACCCTACGCTAATTCACCCCTCCACTTT. Its protein product is CASTPYANSPLHF.

Of note for this clone: Other DNA sequences in this specimen translate into the identical CDR3. The chain recombines TRBV6-5 with TRBJ1-1; the D gene is possibly TRBD1 (5 bases). CDR1 and CDR2 (germline): MNHEY, SVGAGI. The CDR3 covers 13 residues. V lost 2 bases, J lost 2 bases, and 6 bases lay in between. For the CDR3, the DNA is TGTGCCAGCAGTTACGGGACTAACACTGAAGCTTTCTTT. Translated: CASSYGTNTEAFF.

The rearrangement uses TRBV12-3 or TRBV12-4 and TRBJ1-2; TRBD1 is a possible D gene (5 bases). The CDR3 contains 13 residues. Deletions cut 2 bases from V and 2 bases from J, with 6 bases between. CDR3 region: CASSLWGNYGYTF. CDR3 nucleotide sequence: TGTGCCAGCAGTTTATGGGGGAACTATGGCTACACCTTC.

Note on this clone: The sample holds other DNA sequences that translate to the same CDR3. V is TRBV12-3 or TRBV12-4 and J is TRBJ1-6; D not resolved. The CDR3 totals 11 residues. V was shortened by 5 bases and J by 7 bases, with 3 bases between the two germline ends. CDR3 sequence (DNA): TGTGCCAGCAGTCTGAATTCACCCCTCCACTTT. Translated: CASSLNSPLHF.

This clone was seen a single time. J is TRBJ2-1 and V is TRBV2; D gene ambiguous. The CDR3 loop spans 9 amino acids. The V and J ends lost 7 bases and 8 bases respectively, with 3 bases between them. Per germline, CDR1 SNHLY and CDR2 FYNNEI. CDR3: CASNHEQFF. In DNA form, the CDR3 reads TGTGCCAGCAACCATGAGCAGTTCTTC.

The chain carries TRBV3-1 (or the pseudogene TRBV3-2) and TRBJ2-7, with a tentative D call TRBD2 (5 bases). Trimming removed 6 bases from V and 6 bases from J, with 9 bases in between. The germline V gene has CDR1 LGHDT and CDR2 YNNKEL (reference sequence). The CDR3 totals 11 residues. In DNA, the CDR3 is TGTGCCAGCAGTCGACTAACCGAGCAGTACTTC. It encodes CASSRLTEQYF.

This clone was seen a handful of times. The rearrangement uses TRBV28 and TRBJ1-2; D is possibly TRBD1 (5 bases). CDR1 and CDR2 from the germline V gene are MDHEN and SYDVKM. This CDR3 spans 14 amino acids. Trimming removed 6 bases from V and 4 bases from J, with 15 bases in between. The CDR3 loop reads CASRAKQAIYGYTF. Here the CDR3 DNA reads TGTGCCAGCAGGGCCAAACAGGCTATCTATGGCTACACCTTC.

The chain links TRBV24-1 to TRBJ2-3; 8 bases fit TRBD1. CDR3 length: 13 amino acids. With V trimmed by 8 bases and J by 6 bases, 6 bases remained unmatched. In germline, CDR1 is KGHDR, CDR2 SFDVKD. The CDR3 DNA reads as TGTGCCACCACAGGGGGCTGGTCGGATACGCAGTATTTT. Amino acids: CATTGGWSDTQYF.

On this clone: Other DNA sequences within the sample encode an identical CDR3. This sequence joins TRBV18 and TRBJ2-7, with no clear D. V was clipped by 3 bases and J by 0 bases, with 3 bases between them. This CDR3 comprises 12 residues. Germline assignment: CDR1 KGHSH and CDR2 LQKENI. The CDR3 sequence: CASSPNSYEQYF. CDR3 coding DNA: TGTGCCAGCTCACCTAACTCCTACGAGCAGTACTTC.

The rearrangement links TRBV6-4 to TRBJ1-6; 7 bases fit TRBD1. CDR1 MRHNA and CDR2 SNTAGT come from the germline V gene. V shed 5 bases, J shed 7 bases, and the junction held 5 bases outside the gene matches. This CDR3 is 14 amino acids long. CDR3 in amino acids: CASSQGVNNSPLHF. CDR3 bases: TGTGCCAGCAGTCAGGGGGTCAACAATTCACCCCTCCACTTT.